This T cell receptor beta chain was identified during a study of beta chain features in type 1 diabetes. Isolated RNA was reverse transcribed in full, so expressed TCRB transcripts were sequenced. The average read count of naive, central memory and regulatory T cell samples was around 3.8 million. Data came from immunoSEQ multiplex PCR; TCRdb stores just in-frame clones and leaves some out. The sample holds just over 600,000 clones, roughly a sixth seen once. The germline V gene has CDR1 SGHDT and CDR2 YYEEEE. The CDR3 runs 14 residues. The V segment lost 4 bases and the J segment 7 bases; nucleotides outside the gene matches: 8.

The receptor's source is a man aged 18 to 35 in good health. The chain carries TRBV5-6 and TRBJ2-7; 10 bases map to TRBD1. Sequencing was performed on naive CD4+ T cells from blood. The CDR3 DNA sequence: TGTGCCAGCAGCCCGACAGGGGGCCTGGGAGAGCAGTACTTC. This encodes CASSPTGGLGEQYF. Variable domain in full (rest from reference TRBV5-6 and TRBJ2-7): DAGVTQSPTHLIKTRGQQVTLRCSPKSGHDTVSWYQQALGQGPQFIFQYYEEEERQRGNFPDRFSGHQFPNYSSELNVNALLLGDSALYLCASSPTGGLGEQYFGPGTRLTVT.